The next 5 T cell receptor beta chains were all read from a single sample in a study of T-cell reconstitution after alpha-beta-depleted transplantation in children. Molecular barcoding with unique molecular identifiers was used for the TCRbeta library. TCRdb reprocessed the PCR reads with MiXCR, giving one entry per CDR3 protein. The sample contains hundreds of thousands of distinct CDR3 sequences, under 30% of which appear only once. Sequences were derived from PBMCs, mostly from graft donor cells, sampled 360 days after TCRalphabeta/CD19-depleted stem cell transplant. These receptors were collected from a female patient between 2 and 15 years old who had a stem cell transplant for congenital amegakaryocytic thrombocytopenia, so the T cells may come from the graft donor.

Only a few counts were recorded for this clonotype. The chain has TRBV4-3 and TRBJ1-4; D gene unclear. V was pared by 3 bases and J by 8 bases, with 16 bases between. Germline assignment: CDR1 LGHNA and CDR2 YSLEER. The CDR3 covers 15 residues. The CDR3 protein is CASSQVRAHREKLFF. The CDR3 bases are TGCGCCAGCAGCCAGGTCCGGGCCCATAGGGAAAAACTGTTTTTT.

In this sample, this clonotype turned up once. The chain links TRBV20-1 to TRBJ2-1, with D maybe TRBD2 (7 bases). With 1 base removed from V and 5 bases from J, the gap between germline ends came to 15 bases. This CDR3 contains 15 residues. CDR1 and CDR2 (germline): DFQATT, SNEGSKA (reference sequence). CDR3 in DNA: TGCAGTGCTAGAGTAACCGCGGGGGCCCACAATGAGCAGTTCTTC. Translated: CSARVTAGAHNEQFF.

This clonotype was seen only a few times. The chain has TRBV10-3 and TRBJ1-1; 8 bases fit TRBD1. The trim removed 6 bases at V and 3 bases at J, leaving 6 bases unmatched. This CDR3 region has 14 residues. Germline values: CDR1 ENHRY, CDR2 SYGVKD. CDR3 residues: CAIRTADRDTEAFF. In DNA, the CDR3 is TGTGCCATCAGAACAGCGGACAGGGACACTGAAGCTTTCTTT.

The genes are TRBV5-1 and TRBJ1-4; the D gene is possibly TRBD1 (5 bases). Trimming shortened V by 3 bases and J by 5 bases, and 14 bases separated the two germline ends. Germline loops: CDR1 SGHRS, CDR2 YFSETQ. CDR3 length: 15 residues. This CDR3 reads CASSSYGTGNEKLFF. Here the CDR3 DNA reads TGCGCCAGCAGCTCGTACGGGACGGGGAATGAAAAACTGTTTTTT.

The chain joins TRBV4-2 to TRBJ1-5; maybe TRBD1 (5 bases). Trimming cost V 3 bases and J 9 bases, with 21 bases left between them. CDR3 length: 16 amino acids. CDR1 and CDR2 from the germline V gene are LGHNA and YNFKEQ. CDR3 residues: CASSHTTGPPGMPQHF. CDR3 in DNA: TGTGCCAGCAGCCATACAACGGGACCCCCGGGTATGCCCCAGCATTTT.